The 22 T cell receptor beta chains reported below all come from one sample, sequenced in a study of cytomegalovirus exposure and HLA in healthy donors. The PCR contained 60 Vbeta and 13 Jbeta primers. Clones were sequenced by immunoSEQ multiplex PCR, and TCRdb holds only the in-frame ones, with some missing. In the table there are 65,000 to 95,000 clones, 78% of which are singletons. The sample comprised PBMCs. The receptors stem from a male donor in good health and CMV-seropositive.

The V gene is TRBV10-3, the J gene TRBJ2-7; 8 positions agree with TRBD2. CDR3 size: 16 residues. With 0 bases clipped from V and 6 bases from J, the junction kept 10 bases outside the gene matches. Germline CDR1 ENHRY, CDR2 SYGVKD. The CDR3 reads CAISESRSGRGVEQYF. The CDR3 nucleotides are TGTGCCATCAGTGAGTCTCGGAGCGGGAGAGGGGTCGAGCAGTACTTC.

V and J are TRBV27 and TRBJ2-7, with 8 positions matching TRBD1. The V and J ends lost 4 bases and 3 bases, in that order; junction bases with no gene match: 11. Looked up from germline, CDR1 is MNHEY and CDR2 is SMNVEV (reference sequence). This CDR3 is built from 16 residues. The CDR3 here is CASSSPRQGFLYEQYF. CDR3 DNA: TGTGCCAGCAGTTCCCCCCGACAGGGGTTCCTCTACGAGCAGTACTTC.

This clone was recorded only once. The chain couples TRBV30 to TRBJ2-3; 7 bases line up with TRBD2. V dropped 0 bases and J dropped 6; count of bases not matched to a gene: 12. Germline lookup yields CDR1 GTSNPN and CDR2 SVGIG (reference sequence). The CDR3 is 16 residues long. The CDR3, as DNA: TGTGCCTGGAGTGTAAGTCAGACTAGCATTGCCGATACGCAGTATTTT. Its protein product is CAWSVSQTSIADTQYF.

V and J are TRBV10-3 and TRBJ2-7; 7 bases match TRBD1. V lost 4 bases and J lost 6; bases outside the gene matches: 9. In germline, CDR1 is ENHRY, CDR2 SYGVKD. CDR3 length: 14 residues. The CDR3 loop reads CAISVTGAFGEQYF. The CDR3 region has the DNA TGTGCCATCAGTGTTACAGGGGCCTTCGGCGAGCAGTACTTC.

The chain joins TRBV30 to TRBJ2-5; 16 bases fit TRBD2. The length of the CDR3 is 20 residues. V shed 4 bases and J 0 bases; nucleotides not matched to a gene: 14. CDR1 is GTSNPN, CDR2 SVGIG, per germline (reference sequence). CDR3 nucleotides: TGTGCCTGGAACGGGGGGCTGGGACTAGCGGGAGGGTCGTACCAAGAGACCCAGTACTTC. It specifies CAWNGGLGLAGGSYQETQYF.

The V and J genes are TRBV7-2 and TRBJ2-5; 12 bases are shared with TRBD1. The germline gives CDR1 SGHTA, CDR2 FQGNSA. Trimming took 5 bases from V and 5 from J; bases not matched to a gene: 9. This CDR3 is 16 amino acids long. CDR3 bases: TGTGCCAGCAGCCCCGGGACAGGGGGCTTCCGGGAGACCCAGTACTTC. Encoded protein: CASSPGTGGFRETQYF. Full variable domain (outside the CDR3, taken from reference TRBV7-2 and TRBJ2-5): GAGVSQSPSNKVTEKGKDVELRCDPISGHTALYWYRQSLGQGLEFLIYFQGNSAPDKSGLPSDRFSAERTGGSVSTLTIQRTQQEDSAVYLCASSPGTGGFRETQYFGPGTRLLVL.

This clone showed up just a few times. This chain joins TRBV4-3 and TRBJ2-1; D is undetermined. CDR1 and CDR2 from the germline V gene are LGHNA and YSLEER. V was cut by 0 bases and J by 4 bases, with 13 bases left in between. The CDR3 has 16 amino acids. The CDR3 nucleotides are TGCGCCAGCAGCCAAGATCGCGGAGTTGCTTACAATGAGCAGTTCTTC. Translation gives CASSQDRGVAYNEQFF.

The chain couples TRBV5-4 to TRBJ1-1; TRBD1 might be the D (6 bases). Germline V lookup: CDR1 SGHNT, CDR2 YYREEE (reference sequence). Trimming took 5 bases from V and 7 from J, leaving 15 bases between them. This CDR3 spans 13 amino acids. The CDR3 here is CASRQTGRHEAFF. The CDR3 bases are TGTGCCAGCAGACAAACAGGGAGACATGAAGCTTTCTTT. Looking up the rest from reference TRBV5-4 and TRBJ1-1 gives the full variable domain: ETGVTQSPTHLIKTRGQQVTLRCSSQSGHNTVSWYQQALGQGPQFIFQYYREEENGRGNFPPRFSGLQFPNYSSELNVNALELDDSALYLCASRQTGRHEAFFGQGTRLTVV.

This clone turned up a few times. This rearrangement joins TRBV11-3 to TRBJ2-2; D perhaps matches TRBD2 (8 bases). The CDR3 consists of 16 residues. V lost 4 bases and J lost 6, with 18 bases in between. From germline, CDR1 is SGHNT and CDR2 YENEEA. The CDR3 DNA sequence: TGTGCCAGCAGCTCCAGGGGGACTAGAGGCGCCGGGGAGCTGTTTTTT. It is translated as CASSSRGTRGAGELFF.

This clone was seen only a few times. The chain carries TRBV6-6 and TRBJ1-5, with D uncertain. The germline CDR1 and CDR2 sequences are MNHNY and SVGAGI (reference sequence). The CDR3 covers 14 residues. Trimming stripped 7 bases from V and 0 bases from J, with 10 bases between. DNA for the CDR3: TGTGCCAGCAAAACAGATAATAGCAATCAGCCCCAGCATTTT. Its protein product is CASKTDNSNQPQHF.

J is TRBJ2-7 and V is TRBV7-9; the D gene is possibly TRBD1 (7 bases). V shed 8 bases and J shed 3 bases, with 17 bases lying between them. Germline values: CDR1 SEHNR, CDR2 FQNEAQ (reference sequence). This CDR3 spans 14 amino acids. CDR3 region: CASSKGAGIYEQYF. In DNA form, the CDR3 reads TGTGCCAGCTCAAAGGGGGCGGGGATCTACGAGCAGTACTTC. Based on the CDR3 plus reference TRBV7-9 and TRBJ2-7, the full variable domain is DTGVSQNPRHKITKRGQNVTFRCDPISEHNRLYWYRQTLGQGPEFLTYFQNEAQLEKSRLLSDRFSAERPKGSFSTLEIQRTEQGDSAMYLCASSKGAGIYEQYFGPGTRLTVT.

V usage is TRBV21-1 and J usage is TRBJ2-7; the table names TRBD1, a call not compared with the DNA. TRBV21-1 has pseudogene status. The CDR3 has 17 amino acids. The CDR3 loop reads CASSKAGQRPTSYEQYF. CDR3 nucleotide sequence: TGTGCCAGCAGCAAAGCCGGACAGCGACCTACATCCTACGAGCAGTACTTC.

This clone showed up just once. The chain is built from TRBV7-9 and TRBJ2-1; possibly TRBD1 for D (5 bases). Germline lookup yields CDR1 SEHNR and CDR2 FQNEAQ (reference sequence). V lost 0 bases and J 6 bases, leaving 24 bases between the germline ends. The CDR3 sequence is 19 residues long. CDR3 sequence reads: CASSLARTAGLLQSNEQFF. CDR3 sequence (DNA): TGTGCCAGCAGCTTAGCGCGGACGGCAGGGCTCCTACAGAGCAATGAGCAGTTCTTC.

The CDR3 is CASSQDRLDTQYF. CDR3 DNA sequence: TGTGCCAGCAGCCAAGATCGGTTAGATACGCAGTATTTT. The chain carries TRBV14 and TRBJ2-3; D gene unclear. V was pared by 0 bases and J by 5 bases, with 6 bases between. This CDR3 has 13 residues. CDR1 is SGHDN, CDR2 FVKESK, per germline.

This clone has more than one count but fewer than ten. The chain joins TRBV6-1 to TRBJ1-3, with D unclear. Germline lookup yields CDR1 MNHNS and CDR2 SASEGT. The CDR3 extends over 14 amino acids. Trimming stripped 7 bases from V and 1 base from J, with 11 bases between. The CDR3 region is CASTEWRSGNTIYF. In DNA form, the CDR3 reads TGTGCCAGCACAGAGTGGAGGTCTGGAAACACCATATATTTT.

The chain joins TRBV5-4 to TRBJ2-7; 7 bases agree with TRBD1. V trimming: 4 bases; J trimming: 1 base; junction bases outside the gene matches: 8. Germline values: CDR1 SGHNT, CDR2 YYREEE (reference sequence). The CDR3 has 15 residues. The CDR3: CASSRPGQLSYEQYF. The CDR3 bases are TGTGCCAGCAGCCGCCCGGGACAGCTGTCCTACGAGCAGTACTTC.

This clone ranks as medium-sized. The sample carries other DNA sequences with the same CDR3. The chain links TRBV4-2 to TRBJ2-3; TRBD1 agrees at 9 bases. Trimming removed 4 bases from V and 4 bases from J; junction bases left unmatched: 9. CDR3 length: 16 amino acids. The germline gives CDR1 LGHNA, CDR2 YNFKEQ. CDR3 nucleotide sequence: TGTGCCAGCAGCCGAACCCCGGGACAGGGAGCAGATACGCAGTATTTT. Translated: CASSRTPGQGADTQYF.

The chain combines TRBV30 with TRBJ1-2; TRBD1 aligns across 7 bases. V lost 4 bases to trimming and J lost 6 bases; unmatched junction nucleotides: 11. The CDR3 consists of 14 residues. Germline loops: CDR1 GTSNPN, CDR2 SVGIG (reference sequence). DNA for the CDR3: TGTGCCTGGACTCTTATAACAGGGGACCATGGCTACACCTTC. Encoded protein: CAWTLITGDHGYTF.

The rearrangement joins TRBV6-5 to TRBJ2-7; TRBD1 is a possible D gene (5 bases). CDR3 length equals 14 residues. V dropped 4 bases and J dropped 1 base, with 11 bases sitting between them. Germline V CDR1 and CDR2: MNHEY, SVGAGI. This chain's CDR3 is CASSLGVGSYEQYF. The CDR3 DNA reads TGTGCCAGCAGTTTAGGGGTTGGTTCCTACGAGCAGTACTTC.

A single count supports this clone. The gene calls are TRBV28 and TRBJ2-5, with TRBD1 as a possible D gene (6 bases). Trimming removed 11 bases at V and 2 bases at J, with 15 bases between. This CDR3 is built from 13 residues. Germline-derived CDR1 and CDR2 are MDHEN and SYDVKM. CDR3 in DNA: TGTGCCTCCTTGAGGGGGTTACAAGAGACCCAGTACTTC. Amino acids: CASLRGLQETQYF.

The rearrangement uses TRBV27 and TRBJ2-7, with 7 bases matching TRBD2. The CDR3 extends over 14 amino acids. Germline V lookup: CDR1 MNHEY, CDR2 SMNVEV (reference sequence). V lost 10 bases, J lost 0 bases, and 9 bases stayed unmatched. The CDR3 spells CAKNGRELSYEQYF. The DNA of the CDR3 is TGTGCCAAAAACGGGCGGGAGCTCTCCTACGAGCAGTACTTC.

The CDR3 reads CASSPANTGELFF. In DNA form, the CDR3 reads TGTGCCAGCAGCCCTGCGAACACCGGGGAGCTGTTTTTT. The V call is TRBV7-2, the J call TRBJ2-2; D is ambiguous. The V end was cut by 5 bases, the J end by 0 bases, with 4 bases between. This CDR3 has 13 amino acids. Germline-derived CDR1 and CDR2 are SGHTA and FQGNSA.